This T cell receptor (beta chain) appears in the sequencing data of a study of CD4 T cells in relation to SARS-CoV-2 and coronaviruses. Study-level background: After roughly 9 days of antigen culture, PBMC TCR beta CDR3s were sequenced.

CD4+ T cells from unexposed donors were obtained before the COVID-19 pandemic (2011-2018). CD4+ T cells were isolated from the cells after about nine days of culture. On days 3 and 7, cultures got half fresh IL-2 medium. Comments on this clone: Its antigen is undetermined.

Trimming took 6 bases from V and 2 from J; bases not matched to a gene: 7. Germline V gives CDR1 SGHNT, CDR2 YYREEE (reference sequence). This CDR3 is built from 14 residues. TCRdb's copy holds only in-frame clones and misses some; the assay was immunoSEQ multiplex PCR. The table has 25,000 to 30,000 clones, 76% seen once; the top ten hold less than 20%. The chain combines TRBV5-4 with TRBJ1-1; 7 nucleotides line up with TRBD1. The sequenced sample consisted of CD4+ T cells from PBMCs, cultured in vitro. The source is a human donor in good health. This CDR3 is CASNQDRRNTEAFF. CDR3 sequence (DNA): TGTGCCAGCAACCAGGACAGGCGTAACACTGAAGCTTTCTTT.